A single sample is the source of the 26 T cell receptor beta chains below, sequenced in a study of tumor-infiltrating lymphocytes in primary liver carcinoma. The input was around 0.5 ug total RNA; TCR beta cDNA was made from it with a constant-region primer. TCR beta libraries came from three nested multiplex PCR rounds using slightly modified ARM-PCR. TRBV1-TRBV30 forward primers paired with a C-beta reverse primer were used in the first two PCR rounds, which ran 9 to 10 cycles each. TCRdb ran MiXCR on the multiplex PCR reads and lists one entry per CDR3 protein. This table has tens of thousands of distinct CDR3 sequences, roughly four fifths appearing once. Unsorted bulk tissue (roughly 20-31 mg) underwent RNA and DNA co-extraction. Sequences were obtained from liver tumor tissue from sampling region 3. Stated subset: tumor region T3, left-lateral pole. These receptors came from a middle-aged man with primary liver carcinoma and hepatitis B virus infection.

As concerns this clonotype: Its ends do not fully match the called genes, so a read error is possible. The rearrangement joins TRBV7-6 to TRBJ1-5; the D gene is possibly TRBD1 (6 bases). The germline V gene encodes CDR1 SGHVS and CDR2 FNYEAQ. The CDR3 is 14 residues long. The CDR3 DNA sequence: TGTGCCAGCAGCTCAGGACAGAACAATCAGCCCCGGCATTTT. Translating gives CASSSGQNNQPRHF. Full variable domain (missing parts from reference TRBV7-6 and TRBJ1-5): GAGVSQSPRYKVTKRGQDVALRCDPISGHVSLYWYRQALGQGPEFLTYFNYEAQQDKSGLPNDRFSAERPEGSISTLTIQRTEQRDSAMYRCASSSGQNNQPRHFGDGTRLSIL.

In regard to this clonotype: No conserved phenylalanine or tryptophan ends this CDR3, so it is likely a read error. Because the CDR3's place on the DNA is in doubt, the DNA is left out and the CDR3 is given as listed by TCRdb. The chain links TRBV6-2 or TRBV6-3 to TRBJ1-5; TRBD1 was called by the table and not checked on the DNA. With termini counted, the CDR3 has 13 amino acids. Germline CDR1 MNHEY, CDR2 SVGEGT. CDR3 in amino acids: CTSSFPQGRTQHY.

This chain uses TRBV11-1 with TRBJ2-1; the match to TRBD1 covers 7 bases. CDR3 length equals 14 residues. V shed 5 bases, J shed 5 bases, and the junction held 6 bases outside the gene matches. Germline assignment: CDR1 SGHAT and CDR2 FQDESV (reference sequence). The CDR3 is CASSIYRGHNEQFF. The CDR3 nucleotides read TGTGCCAGCAGCATCTACAGGGGTCACAATGAGCAGTTCTTC.

The J gene is TRBJ1-2, the V gene TRBV12-3 or TRBV12-4; D may be TRBD1 (6 bases). The CDR3 has 16 residues. Trimming shortened V by 4 bases and J by 7 bases, and 22 bases separated the two germline ends. In DNA, the CDR3 is TGTGCCAGCAGTTGGCGAACCCCTCGGGGGCTCTTTGGCTACACCTTC. Residues: CASSWRTPRGLFGYTF.

A note on this clonotype: The junction departs from germline at one end; a sequencing error may be responsible. This chain joins TRBV12-3 or TRBV12-4 and TRBJ2-4; maybe TRBD1 (5 bases). This CDR3 spans 18 amino acids. The CDR3 coding sequence is TGTGCCACCAGTTTATGGAGTGGGGCGGACATAGTCAAAAACATTCAGTACTTC. The encoded protein is CATSLWSGADIVKNIQYF.

A note on this clonotype: The germline gene is not matched at one end of the junction; a read error may be the cause. The V gene is TRBV6-1, the J gene TRBJ2-1; perhaps TRBD1 as D (6 bases). CDR1 is MNHNS and CDR2 is SASEGT in the germline V gene. The CDR3 length is 16 residues. The CDR3 spells CASNEWWQGTYNEQYF. CDR3 nucleotides: TGTGCCAGCAATGAATGGTGGCAGGGGACCTACAATGAGCAATACTTC.

As concerns this clonotype: The CDR3 does not end in the conserved phenylalanine or tryptophan, so this is likely a read error. It is unclear where the CDR3 begins or ends on the DNA, so no DNA is shown, and the CDR3 is as TCRdb lists it. The chain employs TRBV11-1 and TRBJ1-6. The germline V gene has CDR1 SGHAT and CDR2 FQDESV (reference sequence). The CDR3 sequence runs 13 residues, both termini included. The CDR3 is CASSLKGNSPLNS.

This clonotype showed up many times. The chain is built from TRBV5-1 and TRBJ2-7; 7 bases are shared with TRBD2. The germline V gene has CDR1 SGHRS and CDR2 YFSETQ. V shed 4 bases and J 5 bases; nucleotides not matched to a gene: 9. The CDR3 is 14 amino acids. CDR3 residues: CASSPSAGRNEQYF. The CDR3 DNA reads TGCGCCAGCAGCCCCTCAGCGGGAAGAAACGAGCAGTACTTC.

As to this clonotype: This CDR3 is missing its conserved last phenylalanine or tryptophan, likely due to a read error. This chain joins TRBV10-3 and TRBJ2-7, with 7 positions matching TRBD2. CDR1 and CDR2 (germline): ENHRY, SYGVKD. V trimming: 7 bases; J trimming: 3 bases; junction bases outside the gene matches: 6. The CDR3 runs 13 residues. The DNA of the CDR3 is TGTGCCATCAAAGCGGGGACTCTCTACGAGCAGTACTCC. As protein: CAIKAGTLYEQYS.

The rearrangement links TRBV11-2 to TRBJ2-1, with D uncertain. Germline V gene lookup returns CDR1 SGHAT and CDR2 FQNNGV. V lost 6 bases and J lost 13, with 13 bases in between. The CDR3 spans 11 residues. CDR3 amino acids: CASSFLREQFF. CDR3 sequence (DNA): TGTGCCAGCAGTTTTTTGCGTGAACAGTTCTTC.

As concerns this clonotype: One end of the junction fails to match germline, which may point to a read error. The V and J genes are TRBV7-9 and TRBJ2-7, with D tentatively TRBD2 (5 bases). Germline assignment: CDR1 SEHNR and CDR2 FQNEAQ (reference sequence). The CDR3 has 14 residues. This CDR3 reads CASSLEGGYYGQYF. The DNA of the CDR3 is TGTGCTAGCAGCTTAGAGGGCGGGTACTACGGGCAGTACTTC. Full variable domain (remainder filled in from reference TRBV7-9 and TRBJ2-7): DTGVSQNPRHKITKRGQNVTFRCDPISEHNRLYWYRQTLGQGPEFLTYFQNEAQLEKSRLLSDRFSAERPKGSFSTLEIQRTEQGDSAMYLCASSLEGGYYGQYFGPGTRLTVT.

As concerns this clonotype: The junction departs from germline at one end; a sequencing error may be responsible. The chain links TRBV11-2 to TRBJ2-3; 7 nucleotides align to TRBD1. The CDR3 contains 14 residues. Per the germline V gene, CDR1 is SGHAT and CDR2 is FQNNGV. The CDR3 nucleotides are TGTGCCAGCAGCTTAGAAGGGGGCACAAATTCGCAATATTTT. It translates to CASSLEGGTNSQYF.

Turning to this clonotype: This sequence may be a read error, since a much larger clone differs from it by one base. The rearrangement joins TRBV7-3 to TRBJ2-1, with 8 positions matching TRBD2. The CDR3 length is 15 residues. Per the germline V gene, CDR1 is SGHTA and CDR2 is FQGTGA. The CDR3 spells CTSSFAGGSYNEQFF. The CDR3 bases are TGTACCAGCAGTTTCGCGGGAGGCTCCTACAATGAGCAGTTCTTC.

The chain employs TRBV7-9 and TRBJ2-1; possibly TRBD1 for D (6 bases). Germline V gene lookup returns CDR1 SEHNR and CDR2 FQNEAQ (reference sequence). V lost 2 bases and J lost 9, with 23 bases in between. The CDR3 contains 17 residues. CDR3 in DNA: TGTGCCAGCAGCTTATCGTATCAGGGGCCTAAAACAAGTGAGCAGTTCTTC. This encodes CASSLSYQGPKTSEQFF. The complete variable domain, with remaining parts taken from reference TRBV7-9 and TRBJ2-1, reads DTGVSQNPRHKITKRGQNVTFRCDPISEHNRLYWYRQTLGQGPEFLTYFQNEAQLEKSRLLSDRFSAERPKGSFSTLEIQRTEQGDSAMYLCASSLSYQGPKTSEQFFGPGTRLTVL.

A note on this clonotype: A junction boundary mismatches the germline segment, possibly from a read error. V usage is TRBV11-2 and J usage is TRBJ1-2; no clear D gene. This CDR3 is 13 amino acids long. Germline V lookup: CDR1 SGHAT, CDR2 FQNNGV. The CDR3 DNA reads TGTGCCAGCAGCTTAACGGCTAACTATAGTTACGCCTTC. This encodes CASSLTANYSYAF.

A word on this clonotype: With a much larger clone just one base away, this may be a read error. The chain has TRBV11-1 and TRBJ2-2; 7 nucleotides match TRBD2. In germline, CDR1 is SGHAT, CDR2 FQDESV (reference sequence). This CDR3 region has 16 residues. The CDR3 spells CTSSRVMAGVSGELFF. DNA for the CDR3: TGTACCAGCAGCAGGGTTATGGCGGGAGTGTCCGGTGAGTTGTTTTTT.

Comments on this clonotype: One end of the junction varies from germline; a read error may be responsible. The CDR3 loop is CASSLARLVLGKKETKYF. The DNA of the CDR3 is TGTGCCAGCAGCTTAGCGAGGCTAGTCCTAGGAAAAAAAGAGACCAAGTACTTC. The rearrangement joins TRBV11-2 to TRBJ2-5; D gene uncertain. The CDR3 is 18 amino acids. Germline CDR1 is SGHAT and CDR2 is FQNNGV.

As concerns this clonotype: At one of its ends the junction is not consistent with the germline gene, which may arise from a read error. The chain carries TRBV10-3 and TRBJ2-2; possible D gene TRBD1, 5 bases. Germline V CDR1 and CDR2: ENHRY, SYGVKD. This CDR3 is 17 amino acids long. CDR3 amino acids: CAISESEAGPDTGELFF. CDR3 nucleotide sequence: TGTGCTATCAGTGAGTCCGAAGCAGGGCCAGACACCGGGGAGCTGTTTTTT.

This clonotype was seen ten or more times. A read error is possible here, since a much larger clone lies one base away. This chain connects TRBV12-3 or TRBV12-4 to TRBJ2-3, with D perhaps TRBD1 (6 bases). CDR3 length: 15 residues. CDR3 nucleotides: TGTGCCAGCAGTTTAAGGCTAGCATCGACAGGTACGCAGTATTTT. It is translated as CASSLRLASTGTQYF.

Concerning this clonotype itself: A much larger clone is a single base away; this may be a read error. The J gene is TRBJ2-1, the V gene TRBV5-1; the match to TRBD2 covers 10 bases. Trimming cost V 0 bases and J 7 bases; bases outside gene matches: 4. CDR1 SGHRS and CDR2 YFSETQ come from the germline V gene. This CDR3 is 15 amino acids long. The CDR3 DNA follows: TGCGCCAGCAGCTTGGTCATAGCGGGAGGTAATGAGCAGTTCTTC. It yields the protein CASSLVIAGGNEQFF.

This clonotype ranks as medium-sized. The chain is built from TRBV10-3 and TRBJ2-1; no clear D. The length of the CDR3 is 12 residues. Trimming pared 6 bases from V and 7 bases from J, leaving 10 bases between. CDR1 and CDR2 from the germline V gene are ENHRY and SYGVKD. The CDR3 loop reads CAISSPWNEQFF. The CDR3 bases are TGTGCCATCAGCTCCCCTTGGAATGAGCAGTTCTTC.

The CDR3 DNA reads TGTCCCACCACCGGAGGGAATACGCAGTATTTT. This translates into CPTTGGNTQYF. V is TRBV6-2 or TRBV6-3 and J is TRBJ2-3, with D possibly being TRBD2 (6 bases). The CDR3 totals 11 residues. Per the germline V gene, CDR1 is MNHEY and CDR2 is SVGEGT.

This clonotype was recorded at least ten times. The CDR3 spells CSSAGVLDYGYTF. CDR3 DNA: TGCAGTTCGGCGGGGGTTCTAGACTATGGCTACACCTTC. V is TRBV29-1 and J is TRBJ1-2, with D tentatively TRBD1 (5 bases). CDR1 is SQVTM, CDR2 ANQGSEA, per germline. The CDR3 has 13 amino acids.

V gene TRBV6-1 combines with J gene TRBJ2-3; TRBD1 matches 8 bases. Germline V gene lookup returns CDR1 MNHNS and CDR2 SASEGT. CDR3 length: 15 residues. In DNA form, the CDR3 reads TGTACCAACAGTGGTGAGACAGGGGTGGCAGATACGCAGTATTTT. This codes for CTNSGETGVADTQYF.

V is TRBV5-1 and J is TRBJ2-2; D gene uncertain. The CDR3 has 14 amino acids. Trimming removed 0 bases at V and 13 bases at J, with 16 bases between. Germline V gene data show CDR1 as SGHRS and CDR2 as YFSETQ. The CDR3 coding sequence is TGCGCCAGCAGCTTGGGGTCTTACACCCGGGTGCTGTTTTTT. It specifies CASSLGSYTRVLFF.

As to this clonotype: Mismatch with germline at one junction end may stem from a read error. This chain uses TRBV4-2 with TRBJ2-7, with 8 bases that match TRBD2. This CDR3 contains 18 residues. Germline values: CDR1 LGHNA, CDR2 YNFKEQ. The CDR3 DNA reads TGTGACAGCAGTGGAAGACCGGGACTATCGGGAGGGCCACACGAGCAGTACTTC. Protein sequence: CDSSGRPGLSGGPHEQYF.